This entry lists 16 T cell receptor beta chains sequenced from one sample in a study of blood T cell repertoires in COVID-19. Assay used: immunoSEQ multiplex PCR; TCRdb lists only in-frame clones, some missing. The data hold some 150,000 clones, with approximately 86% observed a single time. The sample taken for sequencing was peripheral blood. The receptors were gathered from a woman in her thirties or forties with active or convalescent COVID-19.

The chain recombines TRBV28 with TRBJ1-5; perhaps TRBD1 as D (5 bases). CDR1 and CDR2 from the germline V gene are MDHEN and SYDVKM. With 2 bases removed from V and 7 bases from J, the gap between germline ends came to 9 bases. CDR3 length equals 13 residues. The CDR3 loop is CASSLGEGQPQHF. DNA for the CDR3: TGTGCCAGCAGTTTAGGGGAGGGGCAGCCCCAGCATTTT.

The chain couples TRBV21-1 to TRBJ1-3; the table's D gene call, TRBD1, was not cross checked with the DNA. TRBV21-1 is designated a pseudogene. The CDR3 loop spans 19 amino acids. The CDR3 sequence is CASSKPMGPLDNSGNTIYF. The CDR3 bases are TGTGCCAGCAGCAAACCGATGGGGCCCCTGGACAACTCTGGAAACACCATATATTTT.

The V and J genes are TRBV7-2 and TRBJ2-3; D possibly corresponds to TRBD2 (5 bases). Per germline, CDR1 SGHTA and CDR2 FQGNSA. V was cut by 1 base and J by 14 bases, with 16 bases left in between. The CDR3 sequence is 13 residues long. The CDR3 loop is CASSLGLVPRAYF. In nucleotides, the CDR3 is TGTGCCAGCAGCTTAGGCTTGGTACCGAGGGCGTATTTT. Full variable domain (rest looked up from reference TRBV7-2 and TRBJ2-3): GAGVSQSPSNKVTEKGKDVELRCDPISGHTALYWYRQSLGQGLEFLIYFQGNSAPDKSGLPSDRFSAERTGGSVSTLTIQRTQQEDSAVYLCASSLGLVPRAYFGPGTRLTVL.

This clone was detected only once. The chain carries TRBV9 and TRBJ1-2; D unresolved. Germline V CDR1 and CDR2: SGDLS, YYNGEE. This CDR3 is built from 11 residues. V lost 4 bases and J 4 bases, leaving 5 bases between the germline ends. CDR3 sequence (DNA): TGTGCCAGCAGCAACGGCTATGGCTACACCTTC. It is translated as CASSNGYGYTF.

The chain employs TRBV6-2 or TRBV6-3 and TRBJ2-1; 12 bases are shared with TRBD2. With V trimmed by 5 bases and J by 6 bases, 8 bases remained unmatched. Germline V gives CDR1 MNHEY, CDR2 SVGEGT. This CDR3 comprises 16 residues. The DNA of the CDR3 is TGTGCCAGCAGTACGGGACTAGCGGGTGATTTCAATGAGCAGTTCTTC. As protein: CASSTGLAGDFNEQFF.

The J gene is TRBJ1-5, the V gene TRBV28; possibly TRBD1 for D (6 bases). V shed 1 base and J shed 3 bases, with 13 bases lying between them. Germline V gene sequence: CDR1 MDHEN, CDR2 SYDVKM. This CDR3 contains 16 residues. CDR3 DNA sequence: TGTGCCAGCAGTTTATCGGGCAGGGGTGACAATCAGCCCCAGCATTTT. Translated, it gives CASSLSGRGDNQPQHF.

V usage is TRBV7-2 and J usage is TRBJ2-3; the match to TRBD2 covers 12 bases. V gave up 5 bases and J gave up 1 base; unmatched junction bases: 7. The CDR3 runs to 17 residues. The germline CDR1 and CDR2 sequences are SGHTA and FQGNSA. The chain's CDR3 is CASSGLAGGRGTDTQYF. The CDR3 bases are TGTGCCAGCAGCGGCCTAGCGGGGGGGCGGGGCACAGATACGCAGTATTTT.

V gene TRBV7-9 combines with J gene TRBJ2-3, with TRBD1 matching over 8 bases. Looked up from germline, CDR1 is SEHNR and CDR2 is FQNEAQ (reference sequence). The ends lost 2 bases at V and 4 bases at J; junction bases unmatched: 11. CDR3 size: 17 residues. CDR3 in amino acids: CASSLPNRGIAADTQYF. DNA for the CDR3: TGTGCCAGCAGCTTACCTAACAGGGGGATTGCGGCAGATACGCAGTATTTT.

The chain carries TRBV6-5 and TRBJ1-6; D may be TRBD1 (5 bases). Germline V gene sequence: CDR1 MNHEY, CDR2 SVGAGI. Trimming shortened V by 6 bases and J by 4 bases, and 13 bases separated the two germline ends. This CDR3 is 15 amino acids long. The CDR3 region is CASRTYQGYNSPLHF. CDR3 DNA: TGTGCCAGCAGAACCTACCAGGGATATAATTCACCCCTCCACTTT.

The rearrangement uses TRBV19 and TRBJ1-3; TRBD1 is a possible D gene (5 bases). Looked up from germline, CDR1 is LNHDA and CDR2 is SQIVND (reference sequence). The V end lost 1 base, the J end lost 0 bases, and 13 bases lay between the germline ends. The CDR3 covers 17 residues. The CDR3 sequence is CASSIGGRLLSGNTIYF. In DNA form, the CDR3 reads TGTGCCAGTAGTATAGGGGGCAGACTCCTCTCTGGAAACACCATATATTTT.

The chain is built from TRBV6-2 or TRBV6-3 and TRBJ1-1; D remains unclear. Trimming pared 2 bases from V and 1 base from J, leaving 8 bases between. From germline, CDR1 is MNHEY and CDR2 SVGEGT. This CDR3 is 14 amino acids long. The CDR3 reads CASSYGQRNTEAFF. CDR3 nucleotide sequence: TGTGCCAGCAGTTACGGGCAAAGGAACACTGAAGCTTTCTTT.

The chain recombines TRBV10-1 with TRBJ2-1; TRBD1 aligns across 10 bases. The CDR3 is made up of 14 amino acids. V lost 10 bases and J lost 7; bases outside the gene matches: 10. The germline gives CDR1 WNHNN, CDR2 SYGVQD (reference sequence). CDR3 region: CATSRDRGANEQFF. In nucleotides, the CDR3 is TGCGCCACCTCGCGGGACAGGGGTGCAAATGAGCAGTTCTTC.

This CDR3 is CASSRDKQGNNQPQHF. CDR3 nucleotide sequence: TGTGCCAGCTCACGCGATAAACAGGGGAACAATCAGCCCCAGCATTTT. The chain joins TRBV18 to TRBJ1-5; 7 bases match TRBD1. With 4 bases clipped from V and 3 bases from J, the junction kept 9 bases outside the gene matches. This CDR3 has 16 amino acids. Per germline, CDR1 KGHSH and CDR2 LQKENI.

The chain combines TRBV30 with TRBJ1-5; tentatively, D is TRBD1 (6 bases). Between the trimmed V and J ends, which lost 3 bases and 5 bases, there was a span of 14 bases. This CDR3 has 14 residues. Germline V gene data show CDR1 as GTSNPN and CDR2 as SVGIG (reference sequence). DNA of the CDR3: TGTGCCTGGAGCCCAGGGGTGGGGGATCAGCCCCAGCATTTT. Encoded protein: CAWSPGVGDQPQHF.

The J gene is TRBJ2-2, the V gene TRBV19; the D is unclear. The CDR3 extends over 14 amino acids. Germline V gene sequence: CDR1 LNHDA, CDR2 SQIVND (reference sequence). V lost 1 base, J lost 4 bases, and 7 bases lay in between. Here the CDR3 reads CASSIGQRTGELFF. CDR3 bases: TGTGCCAGTAGTATAGGGCAACGCACCGGGGAGCTGTTTTTT.

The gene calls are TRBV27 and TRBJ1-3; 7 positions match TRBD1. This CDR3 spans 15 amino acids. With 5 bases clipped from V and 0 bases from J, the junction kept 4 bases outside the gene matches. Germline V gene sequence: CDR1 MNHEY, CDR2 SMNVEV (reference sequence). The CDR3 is CASSTTGYSGNTIYF. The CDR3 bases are TGTGCCAGCAGTACGACAGGGTACTCTGGAAACACCATATATTTT.